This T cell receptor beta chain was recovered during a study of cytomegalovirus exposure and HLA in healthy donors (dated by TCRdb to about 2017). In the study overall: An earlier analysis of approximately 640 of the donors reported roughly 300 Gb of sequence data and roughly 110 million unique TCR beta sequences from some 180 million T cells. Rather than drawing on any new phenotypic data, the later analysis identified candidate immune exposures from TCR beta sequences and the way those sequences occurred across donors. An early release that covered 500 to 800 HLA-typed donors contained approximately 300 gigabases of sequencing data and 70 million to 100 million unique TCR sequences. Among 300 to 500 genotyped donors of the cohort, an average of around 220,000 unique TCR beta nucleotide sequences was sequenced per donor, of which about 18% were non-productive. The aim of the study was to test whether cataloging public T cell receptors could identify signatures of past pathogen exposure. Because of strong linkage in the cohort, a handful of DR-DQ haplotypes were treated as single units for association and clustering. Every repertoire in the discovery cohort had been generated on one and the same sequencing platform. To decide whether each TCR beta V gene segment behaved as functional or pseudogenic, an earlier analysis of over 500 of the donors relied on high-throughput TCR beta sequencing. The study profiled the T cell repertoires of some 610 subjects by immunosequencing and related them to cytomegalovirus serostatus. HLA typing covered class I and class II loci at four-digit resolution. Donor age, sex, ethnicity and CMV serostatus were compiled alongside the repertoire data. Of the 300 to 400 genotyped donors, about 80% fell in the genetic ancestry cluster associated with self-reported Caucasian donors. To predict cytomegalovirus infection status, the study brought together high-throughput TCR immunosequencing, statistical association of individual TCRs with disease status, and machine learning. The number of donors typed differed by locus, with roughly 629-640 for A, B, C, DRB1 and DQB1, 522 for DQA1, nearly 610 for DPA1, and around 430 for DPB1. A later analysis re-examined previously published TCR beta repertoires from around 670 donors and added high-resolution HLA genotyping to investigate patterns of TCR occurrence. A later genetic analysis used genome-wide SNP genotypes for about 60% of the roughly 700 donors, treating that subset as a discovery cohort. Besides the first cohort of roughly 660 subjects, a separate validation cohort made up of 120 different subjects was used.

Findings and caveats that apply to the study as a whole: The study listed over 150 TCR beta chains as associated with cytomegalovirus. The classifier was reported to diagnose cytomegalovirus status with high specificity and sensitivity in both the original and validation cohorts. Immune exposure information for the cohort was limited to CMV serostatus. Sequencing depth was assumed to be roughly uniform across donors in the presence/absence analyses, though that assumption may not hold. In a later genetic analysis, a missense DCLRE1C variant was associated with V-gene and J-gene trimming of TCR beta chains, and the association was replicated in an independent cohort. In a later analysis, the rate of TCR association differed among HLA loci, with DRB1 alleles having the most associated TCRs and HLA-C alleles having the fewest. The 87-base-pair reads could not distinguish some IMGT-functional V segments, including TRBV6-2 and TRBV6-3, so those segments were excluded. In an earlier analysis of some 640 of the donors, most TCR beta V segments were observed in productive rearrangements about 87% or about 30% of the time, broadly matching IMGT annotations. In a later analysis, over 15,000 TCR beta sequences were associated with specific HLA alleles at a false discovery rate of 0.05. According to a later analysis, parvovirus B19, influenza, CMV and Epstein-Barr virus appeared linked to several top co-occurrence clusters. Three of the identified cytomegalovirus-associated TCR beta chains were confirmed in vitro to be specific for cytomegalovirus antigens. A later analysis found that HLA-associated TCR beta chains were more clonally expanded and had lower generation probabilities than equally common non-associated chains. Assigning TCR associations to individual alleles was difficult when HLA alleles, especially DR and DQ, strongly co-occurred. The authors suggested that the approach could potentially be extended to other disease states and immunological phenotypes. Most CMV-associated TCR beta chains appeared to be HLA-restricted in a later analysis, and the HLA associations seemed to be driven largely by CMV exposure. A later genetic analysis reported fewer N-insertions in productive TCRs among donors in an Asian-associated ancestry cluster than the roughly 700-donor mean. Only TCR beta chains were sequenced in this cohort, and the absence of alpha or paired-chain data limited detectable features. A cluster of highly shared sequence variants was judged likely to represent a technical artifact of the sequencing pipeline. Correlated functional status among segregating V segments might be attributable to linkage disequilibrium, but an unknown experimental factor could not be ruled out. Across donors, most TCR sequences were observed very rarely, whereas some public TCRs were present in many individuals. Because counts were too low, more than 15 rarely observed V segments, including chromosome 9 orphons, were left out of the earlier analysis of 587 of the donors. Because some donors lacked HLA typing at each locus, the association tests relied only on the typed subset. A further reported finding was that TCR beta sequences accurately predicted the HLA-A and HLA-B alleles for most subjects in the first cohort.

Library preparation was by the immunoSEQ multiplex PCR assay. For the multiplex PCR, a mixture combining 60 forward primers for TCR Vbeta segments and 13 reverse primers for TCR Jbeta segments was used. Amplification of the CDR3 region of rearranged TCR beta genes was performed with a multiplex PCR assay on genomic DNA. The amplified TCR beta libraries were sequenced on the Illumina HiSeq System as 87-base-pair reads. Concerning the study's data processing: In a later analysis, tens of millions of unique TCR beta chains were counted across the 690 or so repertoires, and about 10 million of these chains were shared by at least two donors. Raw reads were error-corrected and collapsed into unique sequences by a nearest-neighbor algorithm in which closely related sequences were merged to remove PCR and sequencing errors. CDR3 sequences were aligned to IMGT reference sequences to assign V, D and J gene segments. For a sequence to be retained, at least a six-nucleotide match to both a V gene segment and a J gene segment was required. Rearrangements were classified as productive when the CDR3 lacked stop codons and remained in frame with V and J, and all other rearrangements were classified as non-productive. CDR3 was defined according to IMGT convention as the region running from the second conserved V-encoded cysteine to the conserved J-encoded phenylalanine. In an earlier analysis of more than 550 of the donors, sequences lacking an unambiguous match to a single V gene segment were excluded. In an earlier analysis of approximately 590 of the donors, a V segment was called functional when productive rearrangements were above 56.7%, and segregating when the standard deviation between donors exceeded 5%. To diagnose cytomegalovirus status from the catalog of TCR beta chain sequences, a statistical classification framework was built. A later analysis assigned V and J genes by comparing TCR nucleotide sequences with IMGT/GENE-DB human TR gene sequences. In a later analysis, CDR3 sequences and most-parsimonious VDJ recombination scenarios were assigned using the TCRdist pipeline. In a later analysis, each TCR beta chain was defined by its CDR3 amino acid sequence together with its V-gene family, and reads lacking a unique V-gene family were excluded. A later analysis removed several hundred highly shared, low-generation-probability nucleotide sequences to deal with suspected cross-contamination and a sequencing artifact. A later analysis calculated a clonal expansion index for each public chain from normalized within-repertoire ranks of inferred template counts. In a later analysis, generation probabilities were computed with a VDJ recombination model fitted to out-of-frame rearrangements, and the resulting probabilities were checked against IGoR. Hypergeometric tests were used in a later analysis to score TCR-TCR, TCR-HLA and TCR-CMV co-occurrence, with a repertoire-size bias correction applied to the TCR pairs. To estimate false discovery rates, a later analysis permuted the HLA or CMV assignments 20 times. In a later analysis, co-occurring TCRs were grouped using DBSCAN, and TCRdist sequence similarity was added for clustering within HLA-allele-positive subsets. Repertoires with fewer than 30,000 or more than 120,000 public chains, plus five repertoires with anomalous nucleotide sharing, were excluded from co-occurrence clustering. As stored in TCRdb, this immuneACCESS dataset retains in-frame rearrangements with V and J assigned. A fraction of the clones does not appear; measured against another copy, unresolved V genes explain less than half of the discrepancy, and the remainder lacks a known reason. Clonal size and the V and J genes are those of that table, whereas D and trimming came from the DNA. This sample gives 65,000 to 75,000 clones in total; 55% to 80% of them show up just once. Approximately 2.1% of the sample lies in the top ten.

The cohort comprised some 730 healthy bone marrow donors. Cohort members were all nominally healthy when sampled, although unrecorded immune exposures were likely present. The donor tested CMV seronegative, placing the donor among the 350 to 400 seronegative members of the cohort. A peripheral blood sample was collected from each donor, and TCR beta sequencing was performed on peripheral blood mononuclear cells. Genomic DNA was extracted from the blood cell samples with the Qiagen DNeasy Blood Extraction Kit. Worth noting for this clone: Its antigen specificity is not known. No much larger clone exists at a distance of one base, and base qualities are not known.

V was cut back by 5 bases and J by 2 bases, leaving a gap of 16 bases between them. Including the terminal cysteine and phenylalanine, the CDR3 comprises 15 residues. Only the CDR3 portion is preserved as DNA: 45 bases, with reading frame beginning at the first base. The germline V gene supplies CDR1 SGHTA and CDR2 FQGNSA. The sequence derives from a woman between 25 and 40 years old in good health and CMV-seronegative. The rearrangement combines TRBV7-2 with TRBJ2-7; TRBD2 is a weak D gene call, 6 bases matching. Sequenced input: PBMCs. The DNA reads TGTGCCAGCAGCGTCGTTTCGGGGGAGGCCTACGAGCAGTACTTC. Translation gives CASSVVSGEAYEQYF.